The clone carrying this T cell receptor (beta chain) has only a few counts. Its antigen is as yet unknown. This specimen belongs to a study of T-cell memory formation after mild COVID-19. Findings of the study overall: Day 37-peaking second-wave clones had unconfirmed SARS-CoV-2 specificity. CD4+ bias marked clones expanding day 15 to 37, unlike balanced contracting clones. CD8+ contracting clones occupied EMRA, while CD4+ ones occupied mainly CM and EM.

TCRdb reprocessed the 5' RACE reads via MiXCR and lists one record per CDR3 protein. The table has some 270,000 distinct CDR3 sequences, just over 15% seen once; the top ten hold around 2.2%. The CDR3 has 16 amino acids. Per germline, CDR1 SEHNR and CDR2 FQNEAQ (reference sequence). Trimming removed 4 bases at V and 1 base at J, with 17 bases between. Sample: PBMCs or a T cell subset sorted from them (not recorded which). The V and J genes are TRBV7-9 and TRBJ2-7; D may be TRBD1 or TRBD2 (6 bases each). This clonotype originated in an adult woman who had mild COVID-19 (a few samples of this study predate the infection). Cell type and time point are not known. As DNA, the CDR3 is TGTGCCAGCAGCTATCCAACAGGGAGGTTGTCCTACGAGCAGTACTTC. Translation gives CASSYPTGRLSYEQYF. The full variable domain, in which reference TRBV7-9 and TRBJ2-7 provide the parts outside the CDR3, is DTGVSQNPRHKITKRGQNVTFRCDPISEHNRLYWYRQTLGQGPEFLTYFQNEAQLEKSRLLSDRFSAERPKGSFSTLEIQRTEQGDSAMYLCASSYPTGRLSYEQYFGPGTRLTVT.